Listed here is a single TCR beta chain. The source of the sample is a study of T-cell memory formation after mild COVID-19. TCRdb reprocessed the 5' RACE reads with MiXCR, giving one entry per CDR3 protein. Among under 450,000 distinct CDR3 sequences listed, 20% were seen once. The CDR3 sequence is 13 residues long. The germline gives CDR1 SGHRS, CDR2 YFSETQ. Trimming cost V 3 bases and J 9 bases, with 13 bases left between them. The chain combines TRBV5-1 with TRBJ2-1; D is possibly TRBD2 (5 bases). Sequenced: PBMCs or a T cell subset sorted from them (not recorded which). This TCR was recovered from a young man who had mild COVID-19 (a few samples of this study predate the infection). Cell type and time point are not known. CDR3 DNA sequence: TGCGCCAGCAGCTCCCTAGGAAGCGGTGAGCAGTTCTTC. Translating it yields CASSSLGSGEQFF.